This T cell receptor beta chain originates from a study of post-analysis software for immune sequencing data. Incorporated into the TCR beta cDNA libraries were unique molecular identifiers, which served to reduce PCR and sequencing biases. TCRdb processed the PCR reads anew with MiXCR; each CDR3 protein has one entry. The data show around 700,000 distinct CDR3 sequences, with roughly three fifths seen just once and about 10% held by the top ten. This TCR was recovered from a girl aged 2 to 9 with multiple sclerosis. The sample was blood.

The CDR3 loop reads CASSRTGGAYNEQFF. In DNA form, the CDR3 reads TGTGCCAGCAGTAGGACAGGGGGCGCTTACAATGAGCAGTTCTTC. The chain employs TRBV27 and TRBJ2-1; 11 nucleotides line up with TRBD1. Trimming removed 5 bases from V and 4 bases from J; junction bases left unmatched: 4. The CDR3 is made up of 15 amino acids. The V gene's germline CDR1 is MNHEY and CDR2 SMNVEV (reference sequence).